The T cell receptor (beta chain) described here comes from a study of technical replicates of blood from four donors. Clones were read by immunoSEQ multiplex PCR, and TCRdb kept only the in-frame ones, dropping some. The sample carries under 100,000 clones, about 95% recorded once. V lost 5 bases and J lost 5; bases outside the gene matches: 12. Germline-derived CDR1 and CDR2 are MNHEY and SMNVEV (reference sequence). This CDR3 is built from 17 residues. Sequencing was done on a sample of T cells isolated from PBMCs. This receptor was taken from a human donor in good health. The gene calls are TRBV27 and TRBJ2-5, with 12 bases lining up with TRBD1. The DNA of the CDR3 is TGTGCCAGCAGTACCCGGGACAGGGGGCTTGATGGGGAGACCCAGTACTTC. It translates to CASSTRDRGLDGETQYF.